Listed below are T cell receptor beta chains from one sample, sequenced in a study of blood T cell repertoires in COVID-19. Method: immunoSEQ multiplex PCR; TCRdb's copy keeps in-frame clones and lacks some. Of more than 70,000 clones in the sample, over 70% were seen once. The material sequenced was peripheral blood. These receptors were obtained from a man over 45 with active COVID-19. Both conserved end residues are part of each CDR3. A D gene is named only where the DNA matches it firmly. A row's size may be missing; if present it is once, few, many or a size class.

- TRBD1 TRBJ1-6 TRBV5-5 CASSFSTRDRGHRNSPLHF TGTGCCAGCAGTTTTTCCACCCGGGACAGGGGTCATAGGAATTCACCCCTCCACTTT
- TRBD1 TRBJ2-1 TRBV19 CASSIGGQGANEQFF TGTGCCAGTAGTATAGGCGGACAGGGGGCTAATGAGCAGTTCTTC
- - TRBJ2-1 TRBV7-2 CASSLEAQRSYNEQFF TGTGCCAGCAGCTTAGAAGCCCAGCGCTCCTACAATGAGCAGTTCTTC
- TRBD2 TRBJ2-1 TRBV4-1 CASSPTGTSGEGRQFF TGCGCCAGCAGCCCTACTGGGACTAGCGGGGAAGGTAGGCAGTTCTTC
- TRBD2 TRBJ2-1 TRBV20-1 CSASRASGWSYNEQFF TGCAGTGCTAGTCGGGCTAGCGGGTGGTCCTACAATGAGCAGTTCTTC
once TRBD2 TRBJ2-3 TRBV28 CASSFLGTSGAPSTDTQYF TGTGCCAGCAGTTTCTTAGGGACTAGCGGAGCTCCTAGCACAGATACGCAGTATTTT
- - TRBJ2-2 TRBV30 CAWSLSPSTGELFF TGTGCCTGGAGCCTAAGCCCGAGCACCGGGGAGCTGTTTTTT
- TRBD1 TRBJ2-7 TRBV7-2 CASSSRQGVPEQYF TGTGCCAGCAGCTCAAGACAGGGAGTCCCCGAGCAGTACTTC
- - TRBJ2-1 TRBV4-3 CASSLGDISNEQFF TGCGCCAGCAGCCTTGGGGACATCTCAAATGAGCAGTTCTTC
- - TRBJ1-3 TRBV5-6 CASSFVGARDTIYF TGTGCCAGCAGCTTTGTGGGGGCGCGGGACACCATATATTTT
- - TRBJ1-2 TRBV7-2 CASSSQSEVGYTF TGTGCCAGCAGCTCGCAGTCGGAGGTGGGCTACACCTTC
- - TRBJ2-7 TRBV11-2 CASSLGRGEQYF TGTGCCAGCAGCCTAGGGCGGGGCGAGCAGTACTTC
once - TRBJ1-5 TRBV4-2 CASSQDHQDNSPQHF TGTGCCAGCAGCCAAGATCATCAGGATAATTCGCCCCAGCATTTT
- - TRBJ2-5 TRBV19 CASSTGQGGRETQYF TGTGCCAGTAGTACCGGACAGGGAGGGCGAGAGACCCAGTACTTC
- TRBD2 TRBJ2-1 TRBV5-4 CASSPGLAGGAIYNEQFF TGTGCCAGCAGCCCGGGACTAGCGGGAGGGGCTATCTACAATGAGCAGTTCTTC
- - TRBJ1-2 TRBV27 CASSPKDSYYGYTF TGTGCCAGCAGTCCTAAGGACAGCTACTATGGCTACACCTTC
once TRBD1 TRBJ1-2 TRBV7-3 CASSPQTAGQGLLGYTF TGTGCCAGCAGCCCCCAAACTGCGGGACAGGGGCTGTTGGGCTACACCTTC
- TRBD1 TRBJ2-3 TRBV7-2 CASSAGQGANTDTQYF TGTGCCAGCAGCGCGGGGCAGGGGGCGAACACAGATACGCAGTATTTT
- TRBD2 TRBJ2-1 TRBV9 CASSVEGGGPLNEQFF TGTGCCAGCAGCGTAGAAGGCGGGGGGCCTCTCAATGAGCAGTTCTTC
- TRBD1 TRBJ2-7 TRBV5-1 CASSPGTGIAEQYF TGCGCCAGCAGCCCCGGGACAGGGATCGCCGAGCAGTACTTC
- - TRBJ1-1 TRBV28 CASSLWTDMNTEAFF TGTGCCAGCAGTTTATGGACAGATATGAACACTGAAGCTTTCTTT
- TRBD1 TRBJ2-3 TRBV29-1 CSVGLGTGGTDTQYF TGCAGCGTTGGGCTGGGGACAGGGGGCACAGATACGCAGTATTTT
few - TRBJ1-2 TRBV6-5 CASSPWGSTNYGYTF TGTGCCAGCAGTCCCTGGGGCAGCACTAACTATGGCTACACCTTC
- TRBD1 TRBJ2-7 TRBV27 CASSLWPGQGTEQYF TGTGCCAGCAGTTTATGGCCGGGACAGGGCACCGAGCAGTACTTC
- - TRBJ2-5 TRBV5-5 CASSRGWGTQETQYF TGTGCCAGCAGTCGGGGGTGGGGCACCCAAGAGACCCAGTACTTC
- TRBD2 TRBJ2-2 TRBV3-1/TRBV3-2 CASSQDPASGRSTGELFF TGTGCCAGCAGCCAAGATCCTGCTAGCGGGAGGAGTACCGGGGAGCTGTTTTTT
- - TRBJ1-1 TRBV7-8 CASIALIENTEAFF TGTGCCAGCATCGCCCTAATAGAGAACACTGAAGCTTTCTTT
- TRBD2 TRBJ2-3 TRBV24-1 CATSDSLRLAGGATDTQYF TGTGCCACCAGTGATTCCCTTCGACTAGCGGGGGGCGCCACAGATACGCAGTATTTT
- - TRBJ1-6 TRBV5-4 CASSNKTGGNSPLHF TGTGCCAGCAGCAATAAGACAGGAGGTAATTCACCCCTCCACTTT
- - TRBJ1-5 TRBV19 CASSTLTGNNQPQHF TGTGCCAGTAGTACCTTGACAGGCAACAATCAGCCCCAGCATTTT
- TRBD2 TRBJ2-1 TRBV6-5 CASTPTSGGRAQFF TGTGCCAGCACCCCGACTAGCGGGGGGCGGGCGCAGTTCTTC
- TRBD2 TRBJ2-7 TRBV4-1 CASSQGLSGSKYEQYF TGCGCCAGCAGCCAAGGGCTCAGCGGGAGTAAATACGAGCAGTACTTC
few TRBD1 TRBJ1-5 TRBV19 CASSTGTGGNQPQHF TGTGCCAGTAGTACCGGGACAGGGGGCAATCAGCCCCAGCATTTT
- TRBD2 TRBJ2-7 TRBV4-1 CASSHPGGEQYF TGCGCCAGCAGCCATCCGGGGGGCGAGCAGTACTTC
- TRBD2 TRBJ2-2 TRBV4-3 CASSQRTSGNTGELFF TGCGCCAGCAGCCAAAGGACTAGCGGGAATACCGGGGAGCTGTTTTTT
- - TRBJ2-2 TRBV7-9 CASTPAQGTGELFF TGTGCCAGTACCCCAGCGCAGGGCACCGGGGAGCTGTTTTTT
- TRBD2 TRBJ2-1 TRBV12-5 CASALWGGEAYNEQFF TGTGCTAGTGCACTCTGGGGGGGAGAGGCCTACAATGAGCAGTTCTTC
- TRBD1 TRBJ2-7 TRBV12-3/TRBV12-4 CASSETGMGRQYF TGTGCCAGCAGTGAGACAGGGATGGGTCGGCAGTACTTC
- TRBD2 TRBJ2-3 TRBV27 CASSSLGGAGTDTQYF TGTGCCAGCAGTTCACTCGGGGGGGCCGGTACAGATACGCAGTATTTT
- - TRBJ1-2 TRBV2 CAREGSGF TGTGCCAGGGAAGGCTCAGGATTC
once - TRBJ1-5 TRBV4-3 CASSLQVAQPQHF TGCGCCAGCAGCCTACAGGTCGCTCAGCCCCAGCATTTT
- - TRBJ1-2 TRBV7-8 CASSFRSRLSGYTF TGTGCCAGCAGCTTCCGGAGCCGGCTCAGCGGCTACACCTTC
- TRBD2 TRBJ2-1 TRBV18 CASSPGLAGGNEQFF TGTGCCAGCTCTCCGGGACTAGCGGGAGGCAATGAGCAGTTCTTC
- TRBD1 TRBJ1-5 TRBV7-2 CASSLGQGWVGQPQHF TGTGCCAGCAGCTTAGGACAGGGCTGGGTGGGTCAGCCCCAGCATTTT
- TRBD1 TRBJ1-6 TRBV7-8 CASSLDRGWSSYNSPLHF TGTGCCAGCAGCTTAGACAGGGGATGGTCCTCCTATAATTCACCCCTCCACTTT
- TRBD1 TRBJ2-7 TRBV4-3 CASSQDSWTGSYEQYF TGCGCCAGCAGCCAAGATAGCTGGACAGGCTCCTACGAGCAGTACTTC
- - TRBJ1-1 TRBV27 CASSLKPGGNTEAFF TGTGCCAGCAGTTTAAAGCCAGGAGGAAACACTGAAGCTTTCTTT
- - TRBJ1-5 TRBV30 CAWSVQLDQPQHF TGTGCCTGGAGTGTACAGTTAGATCAGCCCCAGCATTTT
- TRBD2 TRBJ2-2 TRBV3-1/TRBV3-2 CASSHGLAGIMNTGELFF TGTGCCAGCAGCCATGGACTAGCGGGAATAATGAACACCGGGGAGCTGTTTTTT
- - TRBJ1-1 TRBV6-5 CASTPRQGYTEAFF TGTGCCAGCACCCCTCGCCAGGGGTACACTGAAGCTTTCTTT
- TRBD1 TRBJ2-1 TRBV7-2 CASSQGTAYNEQFF TGTGCCAGCAGCCAAGGGACAGCATACAATGAGCAGTTCTTC
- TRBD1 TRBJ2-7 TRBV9 CASSVAGTVSYEQYF TGTGCCAGCAGCGTAGCCGGGACAGTTTCATACGAGCAGTACTTC
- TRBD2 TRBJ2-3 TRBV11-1 CASSPGRGGTDTQYF TGTGCCAGCAGCCCCGGGCGGGGGGGCACAGATACGCAGTATTTT
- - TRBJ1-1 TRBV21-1 CASANLSSDGTEAFF TGTGCCAGCGCTAACCTTTCCAGCGACGGCACTGAAGCTTTCTTT
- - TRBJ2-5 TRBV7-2 CASTGSETQYF TGTGCCAGCACGGGTTCGGAGACCCAGTACTTC
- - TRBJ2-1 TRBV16 CASSLVRAGGFYNEQFF TGTGCCAGCAGCCTTGTGAGGGCGGGCGGGTTCTACAATGAGCAGTTCTTC
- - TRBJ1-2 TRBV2 CASGGHEQGYYGYTF TGTGCCAGCGGGGGACACGAGCAGGGATACTATGGCTACACCTTC
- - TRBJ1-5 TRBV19 CASSIAGSGNQPQHF TGTGCCAGTAGTATAGCGGGATCGGGCAATCAGCCCCAGCATTTT
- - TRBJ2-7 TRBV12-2 CASRFLAGSDEQYF TGTGCAAGTCGCTTTTTGGCAGGGTCCGACGAGCAGTACTTC